The following is a TCR beta chain sequence with its context. Its antigen is not yet known. Base qualities are not provided; no much larger clone lies one nucleotide away. Library generation was performed with the immunoSEQ multiplex PCR assay. TCRdb stores this immuneACCESS table with in-frame sequences only. Part of the clones is absent; in the studies checked, under half of the shortfall reflects unresolved V genes, and no reason is known for the rest. Recorded for this sample are about 40,000 clones; 87% of them occurred a single time. Around 1% of the sample is held by the ten biggest clonotypes. The sample originates from a study of T cell changes during pregnancy in multiple sclerosis (dated by TCRdb to the late 2010s). For the study in its entirety: In women with multiple sclerosis, the researchers looked at how the T cell repertoire shifted as pregnancy progressed.

V has 5 bases trimmed and J has 2 bases trimmed; junction bases matching no gene number 9. The CDR3 holds 16 amino acids from the cysteine to the phenylalanine. The retained sequence is limited to the CDR3, 48 bases, with the frame set at the first base. Sequences LNHDA (CDR1) and SQIVND (CDR2) are obtained from the germline V gene (reference sequence). The sequence derives from a female donor with multiple sclerosis, enrolled in a pregnancy study. The chain is encoded by TRBV19 joined to TRBJ1-5; 7 junctional bases match TRBD1. The material was CD4+ T cells from peripheral blood mononuclear cells, obtained after pregnancy. The CDR3 protein: CASSFRPGTGNQPQHF. In nucleotides, the sequence is TGTGCCAGTAGTTTTCGTCCCGGGACAGGCAATCAGCCCCAGCATTTT.